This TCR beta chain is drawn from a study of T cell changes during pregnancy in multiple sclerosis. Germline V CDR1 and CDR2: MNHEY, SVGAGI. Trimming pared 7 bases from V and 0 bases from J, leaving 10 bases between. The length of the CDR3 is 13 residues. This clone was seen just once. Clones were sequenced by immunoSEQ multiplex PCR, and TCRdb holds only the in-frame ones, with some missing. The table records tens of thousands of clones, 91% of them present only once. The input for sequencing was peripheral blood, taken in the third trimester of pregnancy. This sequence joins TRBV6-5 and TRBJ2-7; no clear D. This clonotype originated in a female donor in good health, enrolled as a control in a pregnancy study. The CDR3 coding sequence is TGTGCCAGCACCTTACAGAGCTCCTACGAGCAGTACTTC. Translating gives CASTLQSSYEQYF.